Listed here are 5 T cell receptor beta chains from one sample, sequenced in a study of OX40 agonist ivuxolimab in advanced cancers. Generated by immunoSEQ multiplex PCR, the TCRdb table keeps only in-frame clones and is missing some. The data contain tens of thousands of clones, approximately 86% of them singletons. The specimen was CD4+ or CD8+ T cells sorted from blood, collected in a trial of the OX40 agonist ivuxolimab. These receptors came from an adult with an advanced solid tumor such as melanoma, head and neck, liver or kidney cancer.

This clone was found once. This chain connects TRBV19 to TRBJ2-7; tentative D call: TRBD1 (6 bases). The CDR3 has 14 residues. Germline CDR1 and CDR2: LNHDA and SQIVND (reference sequence). V was trimmed by 5 bases and J by 3 bases, leaving 14 bases between them. The CDR3 sequence: CASSRNRENYEQYF. The CDR3 nucleotides read TGTGCCAGTAGTCGGAACAGGGAGAACTACGAGCAGTACTTC. The whole variable domain, remainder taken from reference TRBV19 and TRBJ2-7, is DGGITQSPKYLFRKEGQNVTLSCEQNLNHDAMYWYRQDPGQGLRLIYYSQIVNDFQKGDIAEGYSVSREKKESFPLTVTSAQKNPTAFYLCASSRNRENYEQYFGPGTRLTVT.

V and J are TRBV7-9 and TRBJ1-1, with D possibly being TRBD1 (6 bases). Germline V gene data show CDR1 as SEHNR and CDR2 as FQNEAQ (reference sequence). The CDR3 runs 15 residues. V lost 5 bases and J lost 4, with 17 bases in between. In DNA form, the CDR3 reads TGTGCCAGCAGCCAAACAGGGCCAGGGTTCACTGAAGCTTTCTTT. It translates to CASSQTGPGFTEAFF.

The gene calls are TRBV7-9 and TRBJ1-2; D is unresolved. Deletions cut 0 bases from V and 4 bases from J, with 6 bases between. The CDR3 consists of 13 residues. Germline loops: CDR1 SEHNR, CDR2 FQNEAQ (reference sequence). CDR3: CASSLARVYGYTF. In DNA form, the CDR3 reads TGTGCCAGCAGCTTAGCACGGGTCTATGGCTACACCTTC. Combining the CDR3 with reference TRBV7-9 and TRBJ1-2 gives the whole variable domain DTGVSQNPRHKITKRGQNVTFRCDPISEHNRLYWYRQTLGQGPEFLTYFQNEAQLEKSRLLSDRFSAERPKGSFSTLEIQRTEQGDSAMYLCASSLARVYGYTFGSGTRLTVV.

This rearrangement joins TRBV4-1 to TRBJ1-5, with D unresolved. The CDR3 loop spans 13 amino acids. Germline V lookup: CDR1 MGHRA, CDR2 YSYEKL. Trimming removed 4 bases at V and 7 bases at J, with 11 bases between. The DNA of the CDR3 is TGCGCCAGCAGCCCCCTCGTACACCAGCCCCAGCATTTT. Translation gives CASSPLVHQPQHF.

The V gene is TRBV14, the J gene TRBJ2-1; D is perhaps TRBD2 (6 bases). V lost 3 bases and J lost 0, with 21 bases in between. The CDR3 loop spans 19 amino acids. Looked up from germline, CDR1 is SGHDN and CDR2 is FVKESK. This CDR3 reads CASSQYPAGWPSSYNEQFF. CDR3 nucleotide sequence: TGTGCCAGCAGCCAGTACCCAGCGGGTTGGCCGAGCTCCTACAATGAGCAGTTCTTC. The full variable domain, completed using reference TRBV14 and TRBJ2-1, is EAGVTQFPSHSVIEKGQTVTLRCDPISGHDNLYWYRRVMGKEIKFLLHFVKESKQDESGMPNNRFLAERTGGTYSTLKVQPAELEDSGVYFCASSQYPAGWPSSYNEQFFGPGTRLTVL.